This TCR beta chain was sequenced in a study of pediatric ulcerative colitis. Notes on this clone: Its antigen is undetermined.

Ulcerative colitis patients received no immunosuppressive medication before the diagnostic colonoscopy. Study-wide results and limits: Blood-rectal clonal overlap within each person was significantly higher in ulcerative colitis patients than controls.

Trimming pared 5 bases from V and 4 bases from J, leaving 17 bases between. The CDR3 is made up of 15 amino acids. CDR1 and CDR2 from the germline V gene are GTSNPN and SVGIG (reference sequence). Each sample received Survey-level depth of up to 500,000 reads. Generated by immunoSEQ multiplex PCR, the TCRdb table keeps only in-frame clones and is missing some. Here the sample spans approximately 32,000 clones, 82% being singletons. What was sequenced was blood. This clonotype was obtained from a boy between 5 and 17 years old with severe ulcerative colitis. This chain connects TRBV30 to TRBJ1-4; D perhaps matches TRBD1 (6 bases). The CDR3: CAWSLPTGFNEKLFF. The CDR3 nucleotides are TGTGCCTGGTCCCTTCCAACAGGGTTTAATGAAAAACTGTTTTTT.